Listed below are T cell receptor beta chains from one sample, sequenced in a study of cytomegalovirus exposure and HLA in healthy donors. Profiling relied on immunoSEQ multiplex PCR, and the TCRdb table lists in-frame clones only, not all of them. Of about 97,000 clones in the sample, around 74% were seen once. Sample: PBMCs. These TCRs come from a woman in her thirties or forties in good health and CMV-seronegative. Each CDR3 is given without its conserved first and last residue. A D gene is named only where the DNA matches it firmly.

D gene	V gene	J gene	CDR3 protein
NA	TRBV30	TRBJ1-4	AWSVRIGEKLF
NA	TRBV7-9	TRBJ1-1	SSSLEAGMGTEAF
NA	TRBV7-3	TRBJ2-2	ASSTTSTGELF
TRBD2	TRBV5-1	TRBJ2-3	ASSLAAGADTQY
NA	TRBV29-1	TRBJ1-5	SAQGFGNQPQH
TRBD1	TRBV9	NA	ASSETGTTYEQY
TRBD1	TRBV30	TRBJ2-5	AWSAGTGGQETQY
NA	TRBV5-6	TRBJ2-6	ASSPEGSGANVLT
TRBD1	TRBV7-8	TRBJ1-1	ASSLRTGGTEAF
NA	TRBV7-9	TRBJ2-7	ASSLDTFSYEQY
TRBD1	TRBV4-2	TRBJ2-7	ASSQEPWGQGAYEQY
NA	TRBV7-9	TRBJ1-3	SSSLPGHATGNTIY
TRBD1	TRBV5-6	TRBJ2-5	ASSLTGVAETQY
NA	TRBV7-9	TRBJ1-2	SSSSNTGVNYGYT
NA	TRBV5-1	TRBJ2-2	ASSLRAERATGELF
TRBD2	TRBV19	TRBJ2-5	ASRDPGGRAQY
TRBD2	TRBV4-2	TRBJ2-7	ASSQGLAGGLKVYEQY
TRBD1	TRBV10-3	TRBJ1-5	AISESDDREAQH
NA	TRBV4-2	TRBJ2-1	ASSQETGYGYNEQF
NA	TRBV7-9	TRBJ2-5	SSSLDKETQY
TRBD2	TRBV9	TRBJ2-1	ASSVGGLGYNEQF
TRBD2	TRBV7-3	TRBJ2-2	ASSLTPAGLAVNTGELF
TRBD2	TRBV7-2	TRBJ2-3	ASSLRAGGPTDTQY
NA	TRBV29-1	TRBJ2-5	SVAGLAGQETQY
TRBD2	TRBV7-9	TRBJ2-7	ASSYRLAGGSYEQY
TRBD2	TRBV11-2	TRBJ2-7	ASSLDNLAATYEQY
NA	TRBV27	TRBJ2-7	ASSSGGLEQY
TRBD1	TRBV5-1	TRBJ1-2	ASDGGQGGYGYT
NA	TRBV28	TRBJ1-4	ASSTIHEGGNEKLF
TRBD1	TRBV9	TRBJ2-5	ASSVTGVGETQY
TRBD1	TRBV6-1	TRBJ1-4	ASSAGTGASNEKLF
NA	TRBV19	TRBJ2-1	ASSWGAVNEQF
TRBD1	TRBV28	NA	ASRIPGQTYEQY
TRBD2	TRBV15	TRBJ2-7	ATSRVASGIGEQY
NA	TRBV6-5	TRBJ1-1	ASTPLGHKNTEAF
NA	TRBV4-3	TRBJ2-5	ASSQDLRSRGGTQY
NA	TRBV4-3	TRBJ1-5	ASSQDTDTDQPQH
NA	TRBV6-6	TRBJ2-5	ASSYTDKMQTQY
TRBD2	TRBV11-2	TRBJ2-1	ASSLARTSNEQF
NA	TRBV19	TRBJ1-2	ASSPRDTGYT
TRBD2	TRBV6-4	TRBJ2-3	ASSDSGATSAGTDTQY
TRBD1	TRBV6-5	TRBJ2-1	ASSWTGLHEQF
TRBD2	TRBV19	TRBJ2-7	ASSASGVYEQY
NA	TRBV6-5	TRBJ1-4	ASSRWTGEKLF
TRBD1	TRBV10-3	TRBJ2-3	ATRTGGPDTQY
NA	TRBV7-9	TRBJ2-7	ASSQDKGVHEQY
NA	TRBV18	TRBJ2-1	ASSPRQDSYNEQF
TRBD2	TRBV7-9	TRBJ2-5	ASSQLAGGEETQY
NA	TRBV29-1	TRBJ2-7	STLTSRGGEQY
NA	TRBV19	TRBJ1-1	ASSITADTEAF
NA	TRBV27	TRBJ2-2	ASSFLTGELF
TRBD1	TRBV28	TRBJ1-2	ASSTPGQGNYGYT
TRBD2	TRBV10-1	TRBJ2-1	ASSKASGNEQF
NA	TRBV30	TRBJ2-5	AWAGQLVETQY
NA	TRBV2	TRBJ1-2	ASYPDSNYGYT